Below are 15 T cell receptor beta chains sequenced from a single sample in a study of beta chain features in type 1 diabetes. These receptors are not linked to any known antigen. Study-wide findings and caveats: People with Type 1 diabetes carried modestly yet significantly shorter TCRB CDR3s in all four CD4+ subsets.

Reverse transcription of all isolated RNA meant that expressed TCRB transcripts were sequenced. Sequenced by immunoSEQ multiplex PCR; TCRdb stores in-frame clones only, minus some. Here the sample spans about 390,000 clones, around a tenth being singletons. Material for sequencing was central memory CD4+ T cells from blood. The source of these receptors is a man younger than 40 with type 1 diabetes.

The chain has TRBV2 and TRBJ2-7; the match to TRBD2 covers 8 bases. From germline, CDR1 is SNHLY and CDR2 FYNNEI. V shed 7 bases and J 6 bases; nucleotides not matched to a gene: 2. The CDR3 has 11 amino acids. Written as DNA, the CDR3 is TGTGCCAGCACGCGGGGGGTCGAGCAGTACTTC. This codes for CASTRGVEQYF.

This clone was recorded only once. This rearrangement joins TRBV28 to TRBJ2-5; TRBD1 matches at 7 bases. The germline V gene has CDR1 MDHEN and CDR2 SYDVKM. This CDR3 has 18 residues. J lost 1 base, V lost 5 bases, and 16 bases had no gene match. As DNA, the CDR3 is TGTGCCAGCAGTCCCCACTGGACAGGCAGGGATTCCCAAGAGACCCAGTACTTC. It yields the protein CASSPHWTGRDSQETQYF.

This clone turned up a few times. The chain has TRBV6-6 and TRBJ2-1; tentatively, D is TRBD1 or TRBD2 (5 bases each). The CDR3 totals 15 residues. CDR1 is MNHNY and CDR2 is SVGAGI in the germline V gene (reference sequence). The germline V and J ends were trimmed by 6 bases and 2 bases, with 14 bases remaining between them. Here the CDR3 DNA reads TGTGCCAGCAGCTCTTACGGGGCTACCTACAATGAGCAGTTCTTC. It encodes CASSSYGATYNEQFF.

The chain carries TRBV9 and TRBJ2-7; TRBD2 is a possible D gene (6 bases). V gave up 0 bases and J gave up 0 bases, with 13 bases separating them. The CDR3 runs to 16 residues. Germline CDR1 and CDR2: SGDLS and YYNGEE. CDR3 nucleotide sequence: TGTGCCAGCAGCGTAGGTCTTGGGGGGATCTCCTACGAGCAGTACTTC. Translation gives CASSVGLGGISYEQYF.

The chain combines TRBV28 with TRBJ1-2; D is unresolved. The CDR3 length is 11 residues. Trimming removed 8 bases from V and 7 bases from J, with 11 bases in between. The V gene's germline CDR1 is MDHEN and CDR2 SYDVKM. CDR3 protein: CASANPIGYTF. DNA of the CDR3: TGTGCCAGCGCCAACCCCATTGGCTACACCTTC.

The rearrangement links TRBV30 to TRBJ2-3; D gene unclear. Germline V gene data show CDR1 as GTSNPN and CDR2 as SVGIG (reference sequence). The CDR3 is 15 residues long. With 4 bases removed from V and 0 bases from J, the gap between germline ends came to 14 bases. This CDR3 reads CAWNEDQASTDTQYF. The CDR3 coding sequence is TGTGCCTGGAACGAGGATCAGGCTAGCACAGATACGCAGTATTTT.

This clone was seen only a few times. The V gene is TRBV28, the J gene TRBJ2-3; 13 bases are shared with TRBD2. The CDR3 is 16 residues long. Per germline, CDR1 MDHEN and CDR2 SYDVKM. V gave up 7 bases and J gave up 8 bases; unmatched junction bases: 12. CDR3 nucleotides: TGTGCCAGCACCCAACGGACTAGCGGGAGTCATCGTACGCAGTATTTT. This codes for CASTQRTSGSHRTQYF.

This clone was picked up a small number of times. Written as DNA, the CDR3 is TGTGCCAGCAGTCCCGGGACCCGGCCAGATACGCAGTATTTT. Protein: CASSPGTRPDTQYF. J is TRBJ2-3 and V is TRBV27; D may be TRBD1 or TRBD2 (5 bases each). The CDR3 totals 14 residues. V shed 5 bases and J shed 4 bases, with 13 bases lying between them. The germline V gene encodes CDR1 MNHEY and CDR2 SMNVEV (reference sequence).

Only a few counts were recorded for this clone. The chain combines TRBV5-8 with TRBJ2-7, with TRBD1 matching over 8 bases. The CDR3 sequence is 14 residues long. The germline CDR1 and CDR2 sequences are SGHTS and YDEGEE. Unmatched junction bases numbered 4, after V lost 2 bases and J lost 3 bases. CDR3 region: CASSLGQGRYEQYF. Here the CDR3 DNA reads TGTGCCAGCAGCTTAGGACAGGGACGCTACGAGCAGTACTTC.

This clone was observed a handful of times. The rearrangement links TRBV25-1 to TRBJ2-2; D possibly uses TRBD1 or TRBD2 (5 bases each). CDR1 MGHDK and CDR2 SYGVNS come from the germline V gene. CDR3 size: 14 residues. Trimming stripped 8 bases from V and 7 bases from J, with 17 bases between. CDR3 loop: CASHGAKFGGELFF. The CDR3 nucleotides read TGTGCCAGCCACGGGGCTAAGTTTGGCGGGGAGCTGTTTTTT.

The sample holds a few counts of this clone. The genes are TRBV7-3 and TRBJ2-7; D is perhaps TRBD2 (6 bases). The V end was cut by 3 bases, the J end by 1 base, with 7 bases between. This CDR3 region has 13 residues. Per germline, CDR1 SGHTA and CDR2 FQGTGA. The CDR3 is CASSLGLSYEQYF. CDR3 DNA sequence: TGTGCCAGCAGCTTGGGACTTTCCTACGAGCAGTACTTC.

The CDR3 is CASTRQGGQPQHF. Written as DNA, the CDR3 is TGTGCCAGCACGAGGCAGGGCGGTCAGCCCCAGCATTTT. The gene calls are TRBV6-1 and TRBJ1-5, with a possible D match to TRBD1 (5 bases). The CDR3 length is 13 residues. V was clipped by 7 bases and J by 6 bases, with 13 bases between them. Per germline, CDR1 MNHNS and CDR2 SASEGT.

This rearrangement joins TRBV11-2 to TRBJ1-1; D perhaps matches TRBD1 (5 bases). Trimming took 1 base from V and 11 from J, leaving 17 bases between them. The germline V gene encodes CDR1 SGHAT and CDR2 FQNNGV. The CDR3 covers 14 residues. This CDR3 reads CASSLVSGTLEAFF. CDR3 coding DNA: TGTGCCAGCAGCTTAGTCTCCGGGACGCTCGAGGCTTTCTTT.

This clone was seen a handful of times. J is TRBJ1-2 and V is TRBV6-6; D may be TRBD1 (5 bases). There are 13 residues in the CDR3. Germline V lookup: CDR1 MNHNY, CDR2 SVGAGI (reference sequence). Trimming shortened V by 5 bases and J by 8 bases, and 15 bases separated the two germline ends. The CDR3 sequence is CASSPRGQQGYTF. CDR3 DNA sequence: TGTGCCAGCAGTCCCCGGGGCCAACAGGGCTACACCTTC.

The rearrangement joins TRBV6-4 to TRBJ1-2; 9 bases are shared with TRBD1. CDR3 length equals 14 residues. Germline CDR1 is MRHNA and CDR2 is SNTAGT. V was clipped by 6 bases and J by 0 bases; unmatched bases: 2. This CDR3 is CASSRDRANYGYTF. In nucleotides, the CDR3 is TGTGCCAGCAGCAGGGACAGGGCTAACTATGGCTACACCTTC.